The rows below give T cell receptor beta chains drawn from one sample of a study of molecular identifiers for immune sequencing clone quantification. MiXCR, applied by TCRdb to the PCR reads, yields one record per CDR3 protein. The table includes fewer than 9,000 distinct CDR3 sequences, 33% detected once. The sequencing input was naive CD8+ T cells from blood, with Jurkat cell RNA spiked in. All receptors derive from a human donor in good health. Some libraries in this study had Jurkat cell RNA spiked in. Both conserved end residues are part of each CDR3. D genes are given only for firm matches. The size entry is marked missing in some rows and otherwise reads once, few, many or a size class.

D gene | J gene | V gene | clone size | CDR3 DNA | CDR3 protein
TRBD1 | TRBJ2-4 | TRBV13 | few | TGTGCCAGCAGCTCGTATCGACAGGGTAGCGCCAAAAACATTCAGTACTTC | CASSSYRQGSAKNIQYF
NA | TRBJ2-6 | TRBV9 | NA | TGTGCCAGCAGCGTAGTTCTTGGCCAGAGGTCCGGGGCCAGCGTCCTGACTTTC | CASSVVLGQRSGASVLTF
NA | TRBJ2-6 | TRBV13 | NA | TGTGCCAGCAGCTTAGGAGGGTTCGGGGCCAACGTCCTGACTTTC | CASSLGGFGANVLTF
NA | TRBJ2-1 | TRBV29-1 | few | TGCAGCGTTCCCGAAAATGAGCAGTTCTTC | CSVPENEQFF
NA | TRBJ2-7 | TRBV7-2 | medium-sized | TGTGCCAGCAGCACGGTGACAGGAACTGCCTACGAGCAGTACTTC | CASSTVTGTAYEQYF
NA | TRBJ2-1 | TRBV5-4 | few | TGTGCCAGCAGCTTGCGTGGGGAAGTACATGAGCAGTTCTTC | CASSLRGEVHEQFF
NA | TRBJ1-5 | TRBV6-6 | NA | TGTGCCAGCAGTACTTCTCTGGCGGGTCAGCCCCAGCATTTT | CASSTSLAGQPQHF
NA | TRBJ2-7 | TRBV5-1 | few | TGCGCCAGCAGCTTGACGCTCTCCTACGAGCAGTACTTC | CASSLTLSYEQYF
NA | TRBJ2-6 | TRBV27 | NA | TGTGCCAGCAGTTCCAGGGTGTTTGGGGCCAACGTCCTGACTTTC | CASSSRVFGANVLTF
NA | TRBJ1-5 | TRBV12-3/TRBV12-4 | medium-sized | TGTGCCAGCAGTCCGACCGAATCCCGGCCCCAGCATTTT | CASSPTESRPQHF
NA | TRBJ2-6 | TRBV9 | few | TGTGCCAGCAGCGTACCTGGGGCCAACGTCCTGACTTTC | CASSVPGANVLTF
NA | TRBJ2-7 | TRBV7-4 | NA | TGTGCCAGCAGCTTACAACCCGGGACCCACGAGCAGTACTTC | CASSLQPGTHEQYF
NA | TRBJ2-3 | TRBV19 | NA | TGTGCCAGTAGTACATGGGGCTCACGCACAGATACGCAGTATTTT | CASSTWGSRTDTQYF
NA | TRBJ1-2 | TRBV7-6 | few | TGTGCCAGCAGCTTAGCGGGGGGCGGCTATGGCTACACCTTC | CASSLAGGGYGYTF
NA | TRBJ2-1 | TRBV6-2/TRBV6-3 | NA | TGTGCCACCGGGTCTAGCGAGCAGTTCTTC | CATGSSEQFF
TRBD1 | TRBJ2-7 | TRBV7-9 | NA | TGTGCCAGCAGCGGGGACAGGGGATACTACGAGCAGTACTTC | CASSGDRGYYEQYF
TRBD2 | TRBJ2-7 | TRBV14 | few | TGTGCCAGCAGCCCACGGGGTAGCGGGGCGACGACCTACGAGCAGTACTTC | CASSPRGSGATTYEQYF
NA | TRBJ2-3 | TRBV5-4 | NA | TGTGCCAGCAGCTTAGGCAGGGCCACAGATACGCAGTATTTT | CASSLGRATDTQYF
NA | TRBJ2-3 | TRBV7-9 | NA | TGTGCCAGCAGCCCCCCGGGACGGGGAGATACGCAGTATTTT | CASSPPGRGDTQYF
TRBD2 | TRBJ2-3 | TRBV6-6 | NA | TGTGCCAGCGTAAATTTCGCTGGACTAGGGTACACAGTTACGCAGTATTTT | CASVNFAGLGYTVTQYF
NA | TRBJ2-3 | TRBV18 | few | TGTGCCAGCTCAGACCCAGACCTGGAGACAGATACGCAGTATTTT | CASSDPDLETDTQYF
TRBD1 | TRBJ1-1 | TRBV7-6 | NA | TGTGCCAGCAGCTTAGCTACAGGGGGCGCGTTCACTGAAGCTTTCTTT | CASSLATGGAFTEAFF
NA | TRBJ2-1 | TRBV7-8 | NA | TGTGCCAGCAGAGGGGGATTAGCCAATGAGCAGTTCTTC | CASRGGLANEQFF